The present T cell receptor beta chain was sequenced within a study of T cells after yellow fever vaccination (dated by TCRdb to between 2018 and 2021). With respect to the entire study: Libraries from fractions with low cell numbers were prepared with the SMART-Seq v4 Ultra Low Input RNA kit. Bulk TCR alpha and beta repertoires were sequenced longitudinally to track T-cell clones before and after primary and booster YFV17D yellow fever vaccination. Two healthy male donors, one aged 18 to 30 and one aged 30 to 39 years, were included in the cohort. Blood was collected at multiple timepoints before and after primary and secondary immunization, and bulk PBMC replicates and cell subsets were isolated. General study outcomes and caveats: A small fraction of clonotypes showed up in both the CD4 and CD8 compartments, probably as a result of convergent recombination. The secondary T-cell response was weaker than the primary response but faster, peaking on day 5 instead of day 15. Computational filtering was required because FACS-sorted repertoires could contain abundant contaminating clonotypes from the bulk population. After the booster, most of the clones that had expanded following primary vaccination were detected again (just under 97% of CD4 and 80% to 90% of CD8), which suggests that memory was broadly maintained. The study included only a couple of donors, which limits how far the findings can be generalized.

The sample's treatment or condition label, in plain terms: live attenuated yellow fever vaccine strain. A standard Ficoll-Paque protocol was used to isolate PBMCs from peripheral blood. Dynabeads CD4 and CD8 positive selection kits were used to isolate CD4 and CD8 T-cell fractions. TriZol was used to extract RNA from bulk PBMCs, from CD4 and CD8 fractions, and from dextramer-positive and dextramer-negative fractions. This clonotype was counted at least ten times. It has no known antigen specificity. Base qualities were left out, and no much larger clone turns up one base away. TCR cDNA was synthesized by 5'RACE template switching, through which a universal primer site and unique molecular identifiers were introduced. cDNA synthesis was primed from both the TCR alpha and TCR beta constant segments. Libraries were amplified in two PCR steps, with sample barcodes and sequencing adapters added in the second step. Sequencing of the libraries was done on either Illumina HiSeq 2500 (2x100 bp) or NovaSeq (2x150 bp). From the authors' description of their analysis: MIGEC was used to demultiplex reads and collapse the reads into UMI consensus sequences, and MiXCR was used for V(D)J alignment. Vaccine-responding clonotypes were identified with edgeR using replicate PBMC samples, with FDR below 0.01 and a log2 fold change above 5 up to day 15 being required. Bulk clonotypes were assigned CD4 or CD8 identity according to which sequenced CD4 or CD8 repertoire held them at higher abundance. The public reads were reprocessed in TCRdb via fastp at Q25 and MiXCR, keeping in-frame beta chains. One record per CDR3 amino acid sequence lists the most common genes and DNA. TCRdb, not the authors, supplied the V and J calls. The sample table lists roughly 240,000 distinct CDR3 sequences, roughly 6.8% of them with a count of one. The ten biggest clones cover approximately 1% of the sample.

The germline V gene sets CDR1 to SGHTA and CDR2 to FQGNSA. Including cysteine and phenylalanine, the CDR3 has 14 amino acids. This entry keeps only the CDR3 DNA: 42 bases, framed from base 1. V is cut by 5 bases and J by 5 bases, and the space between the germline ends is 12 bases. The TCR sequence derives from a man aged 25 to 40 who received the YFV17D yellow fever vaccine. Sample: CD4+ T cells sorted from PBMCs, taken on the day of the yellow fever booster vaccination. The chain is encoded by TRBV7-2 joined to TRBJ1-4; TRBD1 could be the D gene, as 5 bases match. The DNA is TGTGCCAGCAGCCTGGCAGGGCTAAATGAAAAACTGTTTTTT. Its amino acids are CASSLAGLNEKLFF.